This T cell receptor (beta chain) appears in the sequencing data of a study of CD8 T cells in ankylosing spondylitis. Study-wide results and caveats: A TCR beta motif of about eight highly homologous variants seemed to mark ankylosing spondylitis blood.

The CDR3 is made up of 18 amino acids. The germline V gene has CDR1 MGHRA and CDR2 YSYEKL. The germline V and J ends were trimmed by 0 bases and 5 bases, with 22 bases remaining between them. This clonotype was observed many times. Antigen unknown. TCRdb called the 5' RACE reads again in MiXCR, with one record for every CDR3 protein. The profile shows 230,000 or so distinct CDR3 sequences, approximately 24% of them singletons. Sample: blood, either unsorted or a sorted T cell fraction (not recorded which). The clonotype originates from a male donor with ankylosing spondylitis or in good health (not recorded which). This chain links TRBV4-1 with TRBJ1-1, with D perhaps matching TRBD1 (6 bases). The CDR3: CASSQDFGRGGRSTEAFF. The DNA for the CDR3 is TGCGCCAGCAGCCAAGATTTCGGCAGGGGCGGTCGTTCGACTGAAGCTTTCTTT.